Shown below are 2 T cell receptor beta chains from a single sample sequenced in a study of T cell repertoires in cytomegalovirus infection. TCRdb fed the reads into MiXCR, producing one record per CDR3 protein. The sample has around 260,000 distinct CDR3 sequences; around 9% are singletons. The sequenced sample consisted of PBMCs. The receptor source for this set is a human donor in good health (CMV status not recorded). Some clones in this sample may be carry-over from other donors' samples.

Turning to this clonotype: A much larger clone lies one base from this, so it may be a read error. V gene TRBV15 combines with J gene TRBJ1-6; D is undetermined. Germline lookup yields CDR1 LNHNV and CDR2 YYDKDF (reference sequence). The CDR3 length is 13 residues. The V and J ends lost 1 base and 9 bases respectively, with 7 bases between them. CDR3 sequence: CATSRAMVSPLHF. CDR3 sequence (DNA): TGTGCCACCAGCAGAGCAATGGTTTCACCCCTCCACTTT. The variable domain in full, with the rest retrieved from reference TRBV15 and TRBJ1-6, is DAMVIQNPRYQVTQFGKPVTLSCSQTLNHNVMYWYQQKSSQAPKLLFHYYDKDFNNEADTPDNFQSRRPNTSFCFLDIRSPGLGDTAMYLCATSRAMVSPLHFGNGTRLTVT.

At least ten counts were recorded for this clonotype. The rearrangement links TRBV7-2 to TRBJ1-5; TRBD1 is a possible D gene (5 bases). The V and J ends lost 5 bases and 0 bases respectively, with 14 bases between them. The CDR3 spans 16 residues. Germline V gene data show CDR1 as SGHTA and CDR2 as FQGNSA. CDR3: CASSPGAGLSNQPQHF. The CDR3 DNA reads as TGTGCCAGCAGCCCCGGGGCAGGCCTTAGCAATCAGCCCCAGCATTTT. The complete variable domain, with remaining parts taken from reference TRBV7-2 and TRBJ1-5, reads GAGVSQSPSNKVTEKGKDVELRCDPISGHTALYWYRQSLGQGLEFLIYFQGNSAPDKSGLPSDRFSAERTGGSVSTLTIQRTQQEDSAVYLCASSPGAGLSNQPQHFGDGTRLSIL.